This T cell receptor beta chain was recovered during a study of chemoradiotherapy in HPV16-positive cancers (dated 2022 in TCRdb). Study-wide context: Candidate HPV-specific T-cell clones and common TCR motifs were defined by functional T-cell assays performed on cells from a couple of HPV16-positive patients. Whether T-cell immunity against the HPV oncoproteins E6 and E7 changes during chemoradiotherapy and whether survival is affected by this immunity were examined in the study. The candidate HPV-specific TCRs and motifs were subsequently tracked in TCR repertoires obtained from some 80 patients with HPV-related cancers. General findings and caveats noted by the study authors: Expansion of candidate HPV-specific clones and E7-related TCR motifs was observed in the tumor microenvironment during treatment, whereas no such expansion was observed for non-HPV-specific T cells. The functional definition of HPV-specific T cells came from only a couple of HPV16-positive patients, and the survival association was reported for HPV16-positive patients. Among HPV16-positive patients, expansion of HPV-responsive T cells during chemoradiotherapy was associated with better recurrence-free survival.

Spanning cysteine to phenylalanine, the CDR3 consists of 16 amino acids. Of the read, only the CDR3 DNA is kept; its 48 bases are in frame from base 1. CDR1 SGHRS and CDR2 YFSETQ were looked up in the germline V gene. At the junction V is shortened by 4 bases and J by 1 base; bases outside the gene matches: 5. Of note for this clone: No cognate antigen has been identified for it. Base qualities are not recorded, but no much larger clone differs from it by a single base.

To prepare the library, the immunoSEQ multiplex PCR assay was applied. TCRdb re-hosts the immuneACCESS table, in-frame sequences only. Its copies lack some clones; in the studies checked, an unresolved V gene accounts for under half of them, and the cause for the rest is not known. The table for this sample lists approximately 38,000 clones; roughly 75% of them were counted only once. 3% to 4.5% of the sample goes to the ten largest clones. Because repertoires were sampled repeatedly during chemoradiotherapy, clonal expansion in the tumor microenvironment could be followed. The clonotype comes from a human donor with HPV-associated anogenital cancer. The chain joins TRBV5-1 to TRBJ2-1; 10 of the junction bases match TRBD1. Sample: blood, taken from a patient who underwent chemoradiotherapy. The DNA sequence is as follows: TGCGCCAGCAGCGCGGGGACAGGGGCTTCCTACAATGAGCAGTTCTTC. The resulting protein is CASSAGTGASYNEQFF.